A selection of T cell receptor beta chains follows, all from one sample in a study of blood T cell repertoires in COVID-19. Sequenced by immunoSEQ multiplex PCR; TCRdb stores in-frame clones only, minus some. Found here are about 210,000 clones, over 75% of them singletons; the top ten hold about 5%. Sequenced input: peripheral blood. The origin of the receptors is a woman aged 40 to 55 with acute or convalescent COVID-19. CDR3s include the opening cysteine and the closing phenylalanine or tryptophan. The order of the fields is D gene, J gene, V gene, clone size, CDR3 DNA, CDR3 protein. D genes are given only for firm matches. Part of the rows lack a size; the others show once, few, many or a class for expanded clones.

D: NA; J: TRBJ1-5; V: TRBV5-8; size: NA; DNA: TGTGCCAGTTCGAGGGGGTTTAACAATCAGCCCCAGCATTTT; CDR3: CASSRGFNNQPQHF
D: NA; J: TRBJ2-1; V: TRBV5-1; size: NA; DNA: TGCGCCAGCAGGACGTCCGGCGGCACCTACAATGAGCAGTTCTTC; CDR3: CASRTSGGTYNEQFF
D: TRBD1; J: TRBJ2-5; V: TRBV5-6; size: once; DNA: TGTGCCAGCAGCTTCGGACAGGGGGCAACCCAGTACTTC; CDR3: CASSFGQGATQYF
D: TRBD2; J: TRBJ2-2; V: TRBV7-6; size: NA; DNA: TGTGCCAGCAGCCCTCCCGGGTTTAGCGGGGGCGGGGAGCTGTTTTTT; CDR3: CASSPPGFSGGGELFF
D: TRBD1; J: TRBJ1-4; V: TRBV9; size: NA; DNA: TGTGCCAGCAGCGTAGGAGGGACAGGGGGAGAAAAACTGTTTTTT; CDR3: CASSVGGTGGEKLFF
D: NA; J: TRBJ2-5; V: TRBV2; size: NA; DNA: TGTGCCAGCAGTGGCTGGAGACAGCTCCAAGAGACCCAGTACTTC; CDR3: CASSGWRQLQETQYF
D: NA; J: TRBJ1-6; V: TRBV6-1; size: NA; DNA: TGTGCCAGCAGTGAAGACGTGGCGGGGGGCCCTAATTCACCCCTCCACTTT; CDR3: CASSEDVAGGPNSPLHF
D: TRBD1; J: TRBJ1-2; V: TRBV5-6; size: NA; DNA: TGTGCCAGCAGCTTGGGGAGGACAGGGAACCTCGGCGGCTACACCTTC; CDR3: CASSLGRTGNLGGYTF
D: NA; J: TRBJ1-5; V: TRBV20-1; size: NA; DNA: TGCAGTGCTAGTGCCGGGAACGTGAATCAGCCCCAGCATTTT; CDR3: CSASAGNVNQPQHF
D: NA; J: TRBJ1-1; V: TRBV19; size: NA; DNA: TGTGCCAGTAGTGGTTACAGTTTGAACACTGAAGCTTTCTTT; CDR3: CASSGYSLNTEAFF